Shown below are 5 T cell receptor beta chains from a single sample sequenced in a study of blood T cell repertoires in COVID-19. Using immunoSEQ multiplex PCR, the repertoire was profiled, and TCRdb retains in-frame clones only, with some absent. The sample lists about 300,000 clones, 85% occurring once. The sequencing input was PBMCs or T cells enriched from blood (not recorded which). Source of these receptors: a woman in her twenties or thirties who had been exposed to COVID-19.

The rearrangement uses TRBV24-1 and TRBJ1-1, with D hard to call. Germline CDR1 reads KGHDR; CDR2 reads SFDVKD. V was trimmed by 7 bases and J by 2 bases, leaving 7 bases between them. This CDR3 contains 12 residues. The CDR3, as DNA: TGTGCCACCAGCCGGGGAAACACTGAAGCTTTCTTT. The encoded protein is CATSRGNTEAFF.

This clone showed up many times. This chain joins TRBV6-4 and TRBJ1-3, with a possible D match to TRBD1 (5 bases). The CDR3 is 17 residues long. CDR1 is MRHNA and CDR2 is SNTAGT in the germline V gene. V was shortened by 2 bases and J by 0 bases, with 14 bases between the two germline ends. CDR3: CASSDRAGSSSGNTIYF. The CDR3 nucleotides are TGTGCCAGCAGTGACAGGGCAGGGTCGAGCTCTGGAAACACCATATATTTT.

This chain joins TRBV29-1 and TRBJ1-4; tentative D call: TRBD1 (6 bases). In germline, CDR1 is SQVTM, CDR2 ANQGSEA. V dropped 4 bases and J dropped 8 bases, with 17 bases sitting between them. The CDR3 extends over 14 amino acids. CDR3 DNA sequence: TGCAGCGTTGTTCCCCAGGGAAGGGGGGAAAAACTGTTTTTT. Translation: CSVVPQGRGEKLFF.

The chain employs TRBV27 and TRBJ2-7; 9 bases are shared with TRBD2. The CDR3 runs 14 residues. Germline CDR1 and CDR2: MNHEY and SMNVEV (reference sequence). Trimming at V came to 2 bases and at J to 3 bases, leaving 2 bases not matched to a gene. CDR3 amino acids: CASSLRREGYEQYF. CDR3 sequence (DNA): TGTGCCAGCAGTTTAAGGCGGGAGGGCTACGAGCAGTACTTC.

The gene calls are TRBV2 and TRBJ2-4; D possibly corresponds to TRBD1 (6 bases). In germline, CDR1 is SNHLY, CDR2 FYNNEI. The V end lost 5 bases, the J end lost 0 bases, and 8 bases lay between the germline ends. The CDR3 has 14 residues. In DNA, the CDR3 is TGTGCCAGCAGTAGAGGGGGAGCCAAAAACATTCAGTACTTC. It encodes CASSRGGAKNIQYF.